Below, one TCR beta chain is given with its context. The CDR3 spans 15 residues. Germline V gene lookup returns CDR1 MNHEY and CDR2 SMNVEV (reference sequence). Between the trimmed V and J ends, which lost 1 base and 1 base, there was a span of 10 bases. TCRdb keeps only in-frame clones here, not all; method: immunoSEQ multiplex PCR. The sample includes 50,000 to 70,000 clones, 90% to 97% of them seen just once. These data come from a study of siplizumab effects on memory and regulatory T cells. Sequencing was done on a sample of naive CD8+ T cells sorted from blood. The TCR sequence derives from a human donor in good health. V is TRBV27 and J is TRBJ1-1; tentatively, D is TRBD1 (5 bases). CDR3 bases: TGTGCCAGCAGTTTATATCAGGGCCCGAACACTGAAGCTTTCTTT. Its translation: CASSLYQGPNTEAFF.